These T cell receptor beta chains were read from a single sample in a study of PD-1 blockade in classical Hodgkin lymphoma. Repertoires were generated with immunoSEQ multiplex PCR, while TCRdb's copy carries only in-frame clones and drops some. The data show tens of thousands of clones, 85% to 95% seen once. The sequences come from peripheral blood mononuclear cells (PBMCs), collected at baseline. These receptors all come from a human donor with classical Hodgkin lymphoma. Each CDR3 is given with its conserved first and last residue. Each record gives: CDR3 DNA, CDR3 protein, clone size, D gene, J gene, V gene. The D gene is left open where the match is weak. The size of a clone is reported for some rows only, either as once, few or many, or as a class for expanded clones.

TGTGCCAGCAGTCTTTGGGACAGGGGTCACAATGAGCAGTTCTTC,CASSLWDRGHNEQFF,-,TRBD1,TRBJ2-1,TRBV6-6
TGTGCCAGTAGATGGGCCCGGCGGGACTATGGCTACACCTTC,CASRWARRDYGYTF,-,-,TRBJ1-2,TRBV19
TGTGCCAGCAGCTTAGTGGCAGGGCAGACCGGGGAGCTGTTTTTT,CASSLVAGQTGELFF,-,-,TRBJ2-2,TRBV7-8
TGTGCCAGCTCCGGGCCGGGGACTGAAGCTTTCTTT,CASSGPGTEAFF,once,-,TRBJ1-1,TRBV18
TGCGCCAGCAGGAACCGACTAGCGGGGGGATTCACAGATACGCAGTATTTT,CASRNRLAGGFTDTQYF,-,TRBD2,TRBJ2-3,TRBV4-1
TGTGCCAGCAGTGAACCAGGTGAAGCTTTCTTT,CASSEPGEAFF,-,-,TRBJ1-1,TRBV25-1
TGTGCCAGCAGTGCGGGACTAGCGGGGTCCTACAATGAGCAGTTCTTC,CASSAGLAGSYNEQFF,once,TRBD2,TRBJ2-1,TRBV6-4
TGCGCCAGCAGCCAAGCGTCGGGAGCCACAGATACGCAGTATTTT,CASSQASGATDTQYF,-,-,TRBJ2-3,TRBV4-1
TGTGCCAGCAGTTTATCCCCCTTTAGTTATGGCTACACCTTC,CASSLSPFSYGYTF,-,-,TRBJ1-2,TRBV6-5
TGTGCCAGCAGCACATCCGGAGCAATCCCGTCCTACGAGCAGTACTTC,CASSTSGAIPSYEQYF,-,-,TRBJ2-7,TRBV7-6
TGCAGTGCGCTTAATGAAAAACTGTTTTTT,CSALNEKLFF,-,-,TRBJ1-4,TRBV20-1
TGTGCCAGCAGTCCCAGACAGGGGCAGTTCTTC,CASSPRQGQFF,-,TRBD1,TRBJ2-1,TRBV28
TGTGCCATCAGTGAGTCGAAACAGGGCGGGAACGAGCAGTACTTC,CAISESKQGGNEQYF,-,-,TRBJ2-7,TRBV10-3
TGCGCCAGCAGGGTAGCGGGGACCAGCTCCTACGAGCAGTACTTC,CASRVAGTSSYEQYF,-,TRBD2,TRBJ2-7,TRBV5-1
TGTGCCAGCAGTGAGGGGGACAGGGGGTTGTACGAGCAGTACTTC,CASSEGDRGLYEQYF,-,TRBD1,TRBJ2-7,TRBV2
TGTGCCAGCAGCGTAGACTATAATGAGCAGTTCTTC,CASSVDYNEQFF,-,-,TRBJ2-1,TRBV9
TGTGCCAGCACCCCTCCCCCCGTGGCGTATAGCAATCAGCCCCAGCATTTT,CASTPPPVAYSNQPQHF,-,-,TRBJ1-5,TRBV28
TGTGCCTGGCTGGGCGCCAGTGGAGAACTGTTTTTT,CAWLGASGELFF,-,-,TRBJ1-4,TRBV30
TGTGCCAGCAGCCTACAGGGGGCCGAAAACATTCAGTACTTC,CASSLQGAENIQYF,-,TRBD1,TRBJ2-4,TRBV6-1
TGCGCCAGCAGCAACAGGGGATTCTACGAGCAGTACTTC,CASSNRGFYEQYF,-,TRBD1,TRBJ2-7,TRBV10-2
TGCGCCAGCAGCTTACTCGGAGGGGGCGATGGGGTGTCTGGAAACACCATATATTTT,CASSLLGGGDGVSGNTIYF,-,TRBD1,TRBJ1-3,TRBV5-1
TGTGCCAGCAGTGAAGTGGGAAGGGCTAACTATGGCTACACCTTC,CASSEVGRANYGYTF,-,-,TRBJ1-2,TRBV2
TGTGCCAGCAGTTTTGGGACAGGGGCCTCACCCCTCCACTTT,CASSFGTGASPLHF,-,TRBD1,TRBJ1-6,TRBV27
TGTGCCAGCAGCTTAGGGGCCGGGGAGGGAACCTACGAGCAGTACTTC,CASSLGAGEGTYEQYF,-,TRBD2,TRBJ2-7,TRBV7-6
TGCAGCGTTGAGGCTCGGGACAGGGGTACCTACGAGCAGTACTTC,CSVEARDRGTYEQYF,-,TRBD1,TRBJ2-7,TRBV29-1
TGTGCCAGCAGTGATCCCAGGGGAACTAATGAAAAACTGTTTTTT,CASSDPRGTNEKLFF,-,-,TRBJ1-4,TRBV25-1
TGTGCCTGGAGTGTGTCGGGGAGCAACAGCAATCAGCCCCAGCATTTT,CAWSVSGSNSNQPQHF,-,-,TRBJ1-5,TRBV30
TGTGCCAGTACCCAAAAAAGGCCACTAGCGACCCTCAATGAGCAGTTCTTC,CASTQKRPLATLNEQFF,-,TRBD2,TRBJ2-1,TRBV19